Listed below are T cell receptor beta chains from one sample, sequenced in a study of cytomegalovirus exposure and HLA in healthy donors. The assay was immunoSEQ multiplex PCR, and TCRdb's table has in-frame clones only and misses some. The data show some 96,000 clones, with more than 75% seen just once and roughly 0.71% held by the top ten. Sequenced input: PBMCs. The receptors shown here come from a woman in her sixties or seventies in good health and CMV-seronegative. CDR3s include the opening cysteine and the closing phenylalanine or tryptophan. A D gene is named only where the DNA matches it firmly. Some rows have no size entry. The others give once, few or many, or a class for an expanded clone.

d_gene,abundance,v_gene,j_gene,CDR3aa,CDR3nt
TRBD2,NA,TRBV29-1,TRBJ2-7,CSVETGTNSYEQYF,TGCAGCGTTGAGACCGGGACTAACTCCTACGAGCAGTACTTC
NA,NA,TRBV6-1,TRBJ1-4,CASSGFTDNAGLFF,TGTGCCAGCAGTGGTTTTACGGACAACGCGGGGCTGTTTTTT
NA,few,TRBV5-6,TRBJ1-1,CASSWGGNTEAFF,TGTGCCAGCAGCTGGGGAGGGAACACTGAAGCTTTCTTT
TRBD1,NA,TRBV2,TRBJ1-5,CASSEITGGSNQPQHF,TGTGCCAGCAGTGAAATTACAGGGGGTTCTAATCAGCCCCAGCATTTT
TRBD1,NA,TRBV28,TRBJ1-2,CASSPNLRDRVYGYTF,TGTGCCAGCAGTCCAAACCTCCGGGACAGGGTTTATGGCTACACCTTC
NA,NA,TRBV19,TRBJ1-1,CASSTTGNTEAFF,TGTGCCAGTAGTACGACAGGGAACACTGAAGCTTTCTTT
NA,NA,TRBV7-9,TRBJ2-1,CASSLERGGEQFF,TGTGCCAGCAGCTTAGAACGGGGAGGCGAGCAGTTCTTC
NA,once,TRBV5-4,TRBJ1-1,CASSLQGNTEAFF,TGTGCCAGCAGCTTGCAGGGTAACACTGAAGCTTTCTTT
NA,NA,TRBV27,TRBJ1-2,CASSFHSGTNYGYTF,TGTGCCAGCAGTTTTCATTCAGGGACTAACTATGGCTACACCTTC
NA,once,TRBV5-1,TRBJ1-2,CASSLGSWPRGIGYTF,TGCGCCAGCAGCTTGGGGTCATGGCCCAGGGGTATTGGCTACACCTTC
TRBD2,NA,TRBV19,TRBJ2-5,CASSASSGTTRTAKETQYF,TGTGCCAGTAGTGCCTCTAGCGGAACGACCCGGACCGCCAAAGAGACCCAGTACTTC
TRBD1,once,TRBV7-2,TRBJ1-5,CASSLGTGVRQPQHF,TGTGCCAGCAGCTTAGGGACAGGGGTTAGACAGCCCCAGCATTTT
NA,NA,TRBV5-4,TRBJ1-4,CASSFRGAGGTNEKLFF,TGTGCCAGCAGCTTCCGGGGGGCCGGTGGCACTAATGAAAAACTGTTTTTT
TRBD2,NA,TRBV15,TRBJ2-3,CATSSRLAGDTQYF,TGTGCCACCAGCAGCAGACTAGCGGGAGATACGCAGTATTTT
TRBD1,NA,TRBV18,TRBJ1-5,CASSPTGAGNQPQHF,TGTGCCAGCTCACCAACAGGGGCGGGCAATCAGCCCCAGCATTTT
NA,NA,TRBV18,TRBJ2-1,CASSLDITSYNEQFF,TGTGCCAGCTCACTGGACATCACCTCCTACAATGAGCAGTTCTTC
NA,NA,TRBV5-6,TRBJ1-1,CASSEEEDTEAFF,TGTGCCAGCAGCGAGGAGGAGGACACTGAAGCTTTCTTT
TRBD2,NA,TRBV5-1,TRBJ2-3,CASSLRTSEYTDTQYF,TGCGCCAGCAGCCTCAGGACTAGCGAATACACAGATACGCAGTATTTT
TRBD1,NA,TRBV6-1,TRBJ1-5,CASSGNMGQGGSNQPQHF,TGTGCCAGCAGTGGAAATATGGGACAGGGAGGGAGCAATCAGCCCCAGCATTTT
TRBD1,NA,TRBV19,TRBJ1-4,CASSPTGRGEKLFF,TGTGCCAGTAGTCCGACAGGGAGAGGTGAAAAACTGTTTTTT
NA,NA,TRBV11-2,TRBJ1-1,CASSPGVATEAFF,TGTGCCAGCAGCCCAGGGGTGGCCACTGAAGCTTTCTTT
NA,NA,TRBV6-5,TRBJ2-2,CASSYDRNTGELFF,TGTGCCAGCAGTTACGACAGGAACACCGGGGAGCTGTTTTTT
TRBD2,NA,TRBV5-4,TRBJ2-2,CASSVRKGLANTGELFF,TGTGCCAGCAGCGTAAGGAAGGGACTAGCAAACACCGGGGAGCTGTTTTTT
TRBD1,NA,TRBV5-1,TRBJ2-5,CASSLWSDRANPRGETQYF,TGCGCCAGCAGCTTGTGGTCTGACAGGGCTAACCCCCGCGGGGAGACCCAGTACTTC
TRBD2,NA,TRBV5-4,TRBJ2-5,CASSLREGGETQYF,TGTGCCAGCAGCTTGCGGGAGGGCGGGGAGACCCAGTACTTC
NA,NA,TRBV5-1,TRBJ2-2,CASSLGGGISTGELFF,TGCGCCAGCAGCTTGGGAGGGGGAATAAGCACCGGGGAGCTGTTTTTT
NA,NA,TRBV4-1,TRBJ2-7,CASSQGRGDYEQYF,TGCGCCAGCAGCCAAGGCAGGGGAGATTACGAGCAGTACTTC
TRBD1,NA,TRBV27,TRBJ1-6,CASTVGQANSPLHF,TGTGCCAGCACCGTGGGACAGGCGAATTCACCCCTCCACTTT
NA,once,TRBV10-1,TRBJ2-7,CASSGTHSSYEQYF,TGCGCCAGCAGTGGGACACATAGCTCCTACGAGCAGTACTTC
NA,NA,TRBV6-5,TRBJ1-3,CASRQLSGNTIYF,TGTGCCAGCAGACAGCTCTCTGGAAACACCATATATTTT
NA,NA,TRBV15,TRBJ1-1,CATSREATEAFF,TGTGCCACCAGCAGAGAGGCCACTGAAGCTTTCTTT
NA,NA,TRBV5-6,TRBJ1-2,CASSLVAGRSRGYTF,TGTGCCAGCAGCTTGGTGGCAGGCAGGTCGCGAGGCTACACCTTC
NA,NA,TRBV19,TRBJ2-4,CASSIEASGLQNIQYF,TGTGCCAGTAGTATAGAGGCTAGTGGCCTGCAAAACATTCAGTACTTC
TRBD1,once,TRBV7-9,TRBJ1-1,CASSPTGGMNTEAFF,TGTGCCAGCAGCCCGACAGGGGGCATGAACACTGAAGCTTTCTTT
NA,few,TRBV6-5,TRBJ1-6,CASSYGRGLAPLHF,TGTGCCAGCAGTTACGGTCGGGGTTTGGCACCCCTCCACTTT
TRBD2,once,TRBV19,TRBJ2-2,CASSGRGFSGTSNTGELFF,TGTGCCAGTAGTGGTCGTGGGTTTAGCGGGACCTCGAACACCGGGGAGCTGTTTTTT
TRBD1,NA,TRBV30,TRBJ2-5,CAWSGGQGEGETQYF,TGTGCCTGGAGTGGGGGACAGGGTGAAGGGGAGACCCAGTACTTC
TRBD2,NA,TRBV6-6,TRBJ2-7,CASSGREVDYEQYF,TGTGCCAGCAGTGGGCGGGAGGTTGACTACGAGCAGTACTTC
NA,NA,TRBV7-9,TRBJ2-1,CASSPRVSPHYNEQFF,TGTGCCAGCAGCCCCAGGGTTTCTCCGCACTACAATGAGCAGTTCTTC
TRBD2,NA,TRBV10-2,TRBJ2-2,CASHGGTFMNTGELFF,TGCGCCAGCCACGGGGGGACTTTCATGAACACCGGGGAGCTGTTTTTT
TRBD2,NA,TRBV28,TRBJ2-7,CASRVAGVVNEQYF,TGTGCCAGCAGGGTAGCGGGAGTTGTCAACGAGCAGTACTTC
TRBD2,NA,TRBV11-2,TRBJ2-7,CASSHQRGSSYEQYF,TGTGCCAGCAGCCACCAGCGGGGCAGCTCCTACGAGCAGTACTTC